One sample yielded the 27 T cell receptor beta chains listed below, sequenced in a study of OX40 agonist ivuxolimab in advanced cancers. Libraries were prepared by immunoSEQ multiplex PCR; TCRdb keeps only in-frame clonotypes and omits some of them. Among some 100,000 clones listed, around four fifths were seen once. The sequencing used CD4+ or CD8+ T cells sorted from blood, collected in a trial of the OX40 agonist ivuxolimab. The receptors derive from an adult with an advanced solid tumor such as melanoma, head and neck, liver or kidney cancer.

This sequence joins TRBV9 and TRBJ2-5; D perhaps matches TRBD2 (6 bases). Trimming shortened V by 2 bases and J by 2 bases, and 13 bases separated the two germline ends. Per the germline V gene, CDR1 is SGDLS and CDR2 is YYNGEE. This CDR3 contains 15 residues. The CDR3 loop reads CASSVSGLIQETQYF. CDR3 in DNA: TGTGCCAGCAGCGTTAGCGGCCTCATACAAGAGACCCAGTACTTC.

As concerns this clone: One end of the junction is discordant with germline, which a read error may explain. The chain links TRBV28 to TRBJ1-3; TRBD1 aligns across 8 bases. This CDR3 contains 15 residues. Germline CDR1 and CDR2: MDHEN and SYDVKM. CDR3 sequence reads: CASGITGGSENTIYF. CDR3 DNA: TGTGCCAGCGGGATTACAGGGGGGTCTGAAAACACCATATATTTT.

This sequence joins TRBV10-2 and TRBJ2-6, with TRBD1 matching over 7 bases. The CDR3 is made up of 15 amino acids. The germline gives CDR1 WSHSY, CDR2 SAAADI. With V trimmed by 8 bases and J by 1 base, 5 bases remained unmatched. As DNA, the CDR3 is TGCGCCAGCCAGACAGGGTCGTCTGGGGCCAACGTCCTGACTTTC. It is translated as CASQTGSSGANVLTF.

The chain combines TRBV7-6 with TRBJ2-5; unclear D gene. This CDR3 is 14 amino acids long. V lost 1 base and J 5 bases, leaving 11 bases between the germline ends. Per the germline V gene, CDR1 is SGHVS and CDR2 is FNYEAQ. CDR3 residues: CASSLGGLSETQYF. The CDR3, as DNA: TGTGCCAGCAGCTTAGGGGGTTTATCCGAGACCCAGTACTTC.

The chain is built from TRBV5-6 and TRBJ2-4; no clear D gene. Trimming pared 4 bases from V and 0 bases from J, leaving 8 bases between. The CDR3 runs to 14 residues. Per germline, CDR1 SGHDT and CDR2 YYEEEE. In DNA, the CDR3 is TGTGCCAGCAGCCCGCCGGGAGCCAAAAACATTCAGTACTTC. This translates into CASSPPGAKNIQYF.

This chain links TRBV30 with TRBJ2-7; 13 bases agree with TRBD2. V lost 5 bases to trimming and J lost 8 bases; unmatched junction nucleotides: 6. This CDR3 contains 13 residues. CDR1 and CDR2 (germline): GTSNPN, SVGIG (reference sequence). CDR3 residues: CAWGLAGVWQQYF. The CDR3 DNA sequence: TGTGCCTGGGGACTAGCGGGGGTTTGGCAGCAGTACTTC.

CDR3 sequence: CASSKGTLGGREQFF. CDR3 bases: TGTGCCAGCAGTAAGGGGACATTGGGGGGCAGGGAGCAGTTCTTC. The gene calls are TRBV28 and TRBJ2-1, with D possibly being TRBD1 or TRBD2 (6 bases each). Germline assignment: CDR1 MDHEN and CDR2 SYDVKM. This CDR3 is 15 amino acids long. Trimming removed 5 bases from V and 10 bases from J, with 21 bases in between.

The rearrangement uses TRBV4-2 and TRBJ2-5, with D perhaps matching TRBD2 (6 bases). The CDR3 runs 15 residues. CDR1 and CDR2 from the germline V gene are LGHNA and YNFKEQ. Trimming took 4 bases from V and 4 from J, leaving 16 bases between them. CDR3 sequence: CASSRTSSEAETQYF. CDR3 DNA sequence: TGTGCCAGCAGCCGCACCTCTAGCGAAGCAGAGACCCAGTACTTC.

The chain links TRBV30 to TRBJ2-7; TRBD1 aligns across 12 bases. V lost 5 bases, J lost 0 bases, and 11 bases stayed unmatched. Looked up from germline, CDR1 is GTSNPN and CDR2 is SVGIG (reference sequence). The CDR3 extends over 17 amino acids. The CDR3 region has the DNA TGTGCCTGGGGGGTAGGGACAGGGGGCCCCTACTCCTACGAGCAGTACTTC. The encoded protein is CAWGVGTGGPYSYEQYF.

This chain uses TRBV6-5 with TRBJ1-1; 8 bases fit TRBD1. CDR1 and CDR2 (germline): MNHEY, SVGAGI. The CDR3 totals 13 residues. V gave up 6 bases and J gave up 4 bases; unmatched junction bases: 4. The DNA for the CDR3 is TGTGCCAGCAGGGAACAGGGGGGCACTGAAGCTTTCTTT. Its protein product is CASREQGGTEAFF.

CDR3 loop: CASIPGQNYGYTF. The CDR3 DNA reads TGTGCCAGTATCCCGGGACAGAACTATGGCTACACCTTC. The chain couples TRBV19 to TRBJ1-2; 7 positions agree with TRBD1. The CDR3 has 13 amino acids. The V gene's germline CDR1 is LNHDA and CDR2 SQIVND (reference sequence). Trimming cost V 7 bases and J 2 bases; bases outside gene matches: 4.

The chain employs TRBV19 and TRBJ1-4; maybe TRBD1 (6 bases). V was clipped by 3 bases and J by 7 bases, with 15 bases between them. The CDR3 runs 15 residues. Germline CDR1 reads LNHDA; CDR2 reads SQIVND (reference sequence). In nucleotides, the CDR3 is TGTGCCAGTAGTATCTCACAGGGTTTGAGTGAAAAACTGTTTTTT. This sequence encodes CASSISQGLSEKLFF.

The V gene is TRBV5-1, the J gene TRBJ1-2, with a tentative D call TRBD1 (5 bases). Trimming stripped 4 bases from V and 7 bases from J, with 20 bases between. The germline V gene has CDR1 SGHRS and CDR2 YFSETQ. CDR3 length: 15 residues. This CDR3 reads CASSPLRGEIGGYTF. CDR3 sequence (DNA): TGCGCCAGCAGCCCCCTCCGGGGGGAGATCGGTGGCTACACCTTC.

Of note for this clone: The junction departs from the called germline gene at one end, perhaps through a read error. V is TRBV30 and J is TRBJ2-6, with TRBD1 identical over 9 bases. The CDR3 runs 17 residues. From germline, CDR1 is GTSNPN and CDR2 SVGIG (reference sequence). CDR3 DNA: TGTGCCTGGACTAGGGACAGGGACAGCTCTGGGGCCAACGTCCTGGCTTTC. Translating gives CAWTRDRDSSGANVLAF.

For the CDR3, the DNA is TGTGCCAGCAGTGCCCCCCCACTGAGGGCCCCCAATCAGCCCCAGCATTTT. Residues: CASSAPPLRAPNQPQHF. The chain has TRBV2 and TRBJ1-5; D uncertain. This CDR3 contains 17 residues. Trimming removed 4 bases from V and 3 bases from J, with 19 bases in between. In germline, CDR1 is SNHLY, CDR2 FYNNEI.

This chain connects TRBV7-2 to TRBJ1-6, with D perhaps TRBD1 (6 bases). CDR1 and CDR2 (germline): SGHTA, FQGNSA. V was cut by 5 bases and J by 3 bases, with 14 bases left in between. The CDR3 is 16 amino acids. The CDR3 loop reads CASSPSGGRYNSPLHF. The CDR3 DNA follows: TGTGCCAGCAGCCCTTCGGGGGGCCGCTATAATTCACCCCTCCACTTT.

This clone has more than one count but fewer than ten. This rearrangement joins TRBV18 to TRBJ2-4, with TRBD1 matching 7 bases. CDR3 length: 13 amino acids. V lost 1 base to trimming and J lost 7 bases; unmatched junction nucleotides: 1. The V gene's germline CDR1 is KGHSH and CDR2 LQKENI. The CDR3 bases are TGTGCCAGCTCACCACAGGGGGCGAACATTCAGTACTTC. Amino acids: CASSPQGANIQYF.

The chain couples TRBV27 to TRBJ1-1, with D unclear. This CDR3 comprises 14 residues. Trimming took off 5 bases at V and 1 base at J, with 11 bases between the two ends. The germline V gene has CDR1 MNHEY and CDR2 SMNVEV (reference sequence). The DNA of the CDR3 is TGTGCCAGCAGTGTACGAGGGTCGAACACTGAAGCTTTCTTT. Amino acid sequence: CASSVRGSNTEAFF.

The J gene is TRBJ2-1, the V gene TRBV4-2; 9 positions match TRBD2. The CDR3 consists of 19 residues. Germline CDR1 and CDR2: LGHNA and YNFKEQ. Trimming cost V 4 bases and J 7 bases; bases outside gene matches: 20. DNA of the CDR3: TGTGCCAGCAGCCTCCGACCCCTTCGGCGGGGGGGCAGGTTAAATGAGCAGTTCTTC. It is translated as CASSLRPLRRGGRLNEQFF.

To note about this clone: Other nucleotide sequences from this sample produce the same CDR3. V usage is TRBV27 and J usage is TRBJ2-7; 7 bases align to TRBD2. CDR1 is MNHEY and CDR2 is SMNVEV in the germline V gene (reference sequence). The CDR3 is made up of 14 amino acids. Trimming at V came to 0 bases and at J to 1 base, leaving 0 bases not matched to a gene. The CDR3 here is CASSLSRGSYEQYV. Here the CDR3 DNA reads TGTGCCAGCAGTTTATCGCGGGGGTCCTACGAGCAGTACGTC.

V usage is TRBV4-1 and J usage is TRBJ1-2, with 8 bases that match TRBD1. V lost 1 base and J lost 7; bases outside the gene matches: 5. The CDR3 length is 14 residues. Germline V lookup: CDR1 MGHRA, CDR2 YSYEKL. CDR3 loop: CASSQGYDRGGYTF. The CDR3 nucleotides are TGCGCCAGCAGCCAAGGTTATGACAGGGGTGGCTACACCTTC.

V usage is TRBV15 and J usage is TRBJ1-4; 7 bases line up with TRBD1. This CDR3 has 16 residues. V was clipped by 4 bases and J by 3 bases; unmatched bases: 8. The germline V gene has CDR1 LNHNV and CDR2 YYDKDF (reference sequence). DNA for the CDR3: TGTGCCACCAGCATCCCGACAGGGAGGGCTAATGAAAAACTGTTTTTT. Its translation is CATSIPTGRANEKLFF.

The CDR3 loop reads CASSLVGQGVGYNEQFF. DNA for the CDR3: TGTGCCAGCAGCTTAGTAGGGCAGGGGGTTGGTTACAATGAGCAGTTCTTC. This chain links TRBV11-2 with TRBJ2-1, with 7 bases fitting TRBD1. The junction had 10 bases not matched to a gene; V was cut back by 1 base and J by 4 bases. This CDR3 is built from 17 residues. The germline V gene encodes CDR1 SGHAT and CDR2 FQNNGV.

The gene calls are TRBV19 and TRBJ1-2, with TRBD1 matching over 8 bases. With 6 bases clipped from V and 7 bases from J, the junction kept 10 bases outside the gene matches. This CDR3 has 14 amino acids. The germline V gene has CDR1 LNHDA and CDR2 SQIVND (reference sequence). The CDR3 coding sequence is TGTGCCAGTAGAAAGGGACAGGTGACTGCTGGCTACACCTTC. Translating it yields CASRKGQVTAGYTF.

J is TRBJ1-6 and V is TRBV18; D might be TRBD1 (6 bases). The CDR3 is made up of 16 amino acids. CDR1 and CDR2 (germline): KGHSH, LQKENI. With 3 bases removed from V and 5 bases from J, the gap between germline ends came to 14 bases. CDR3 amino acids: CASSPYRDSDNSPLHF. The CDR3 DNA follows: TGTGCCAGCTCACCCTACAGGGACTCGGATAATTCACCCCTCCACTTT.

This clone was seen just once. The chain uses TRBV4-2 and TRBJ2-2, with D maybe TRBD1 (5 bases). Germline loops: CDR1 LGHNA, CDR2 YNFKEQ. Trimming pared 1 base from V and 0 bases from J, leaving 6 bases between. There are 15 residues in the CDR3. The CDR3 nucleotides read TGTGCCAGCAGCCAAGTACAGGCGAACACCGGGGAGCTGTTTTTT. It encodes CASSQVQANTGELFF.

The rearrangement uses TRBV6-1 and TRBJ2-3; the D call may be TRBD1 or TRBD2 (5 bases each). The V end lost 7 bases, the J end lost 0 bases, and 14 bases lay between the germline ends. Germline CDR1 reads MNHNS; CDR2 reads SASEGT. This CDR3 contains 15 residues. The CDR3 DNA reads TGTGCCAGCACCACTACAGGACTTAGCACAGATACGCAGTATTTT. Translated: CASTTTGLSTDTQYF.